What follows describes a single TCR beta chain. Only in-frame clones appear in the TCRdb table, and some are missing; sequencing was by immunoSEQ multiplex PCR. Among around 70,000 clones listed, 75% to 95% were seen once. This sample is part of a study of cytotoxic CD8 clonotypes in ibrutinib-treated CLL. The TCR sequence derives from a human donor with chronic lymphocytic leukemia. The input for sequencing was PBMCs, taken after 12 months of ibrutinib treatment.

CDR3 sequence (DNA): TGTGCCAGCAGGGGGCCGGGGGGATATCAGCCCCAGCATTTT. Residues: CASRGPGGYQPQHF. The chain links TRBV2 to TRBJ1-5; D is perhaps TRBD1 (5 bases). Germline V CDR1 and CDR2: SNHLY, FYNNEI. Trimming cost V 6 bases and J 5 bases, with 14 bases left between them. The CDR3 contains 14 residues.